This T cell receptor beta chain was sequenced during a study of tumor and adjacent non-tumor tissue in lung cancer. Study-level background: Around 4 million productive TCRbeta reads were obtained per sample on average.

Findings and caveats of the study: Patients with more diverse tumor TCRs had worse survival.

The V gene's germline CDR1 is KGHSH and CDR2 LQKENI. The ends were cut back, 0 bases at V and 4 bases at J, with 7 bases in the middle. The CDR3 contains 13 residues. This sample's RNA came from whole unsorted tissue. The library came from three nested PCR rounds adapted from ARM-PCR protocols. TCRdb analysed the multiplex PCR reads with MiXCR anew, one entry per CDR3 protein. Among 91,000 or so distinct CDR3 sequences listed, about 66% were seen once. This clonotype was seen more than once but under ten times. Its specificity is unknown. This TCR was sampled from a man in his sixties with non-small cell lung cancer. The sample was lung tumor tissue. V gene TRBV18 combines with J gene TRBJ2-7; no definite D call. The DNA for the CDR3 is TGTGCCAGCTCACCACCTTCACAGTACGAGCAGTACTTC. Amino acids: CASSPPSQYEQYF.